These 30 T cell receptor beta chains were sequenced from one sample in a study of post-analysis software for immune sequencing data. Study conclusions and caveats: Four to six TRBV segments, including TRBV5-6, TRBV5-1 and TRBV20-1, were more frequent in patients than controls.

Unique molecular identifiers tagged the TCR beta cDNA libraries. TCRdb re-called the PCR reads through MiXCR, storing one row per CDR3 protein. The table records approximately 460,000 distinct CDR3 sequences, 45% of them present only once. These receptors have no identified antigens. Sequences were obtained from blood. The receptors originated from a girl between 5 and 17 years old with multiple sclerosis.

This clonotype turned up a few times. The gene calls are TRBV11-2 and TRBJ2-1; unclear D gene. The CDR3 length is 13 residues. Germline V lookup: CDR1 SGHAT, CDR2 FQNNGV. V was pared by 7 bases and J by 2 bases, with 9 bases between. CDR3 DNA: TGTGCCAGCATTGGGCAGACCTACAATGAGCAGTTCTTC. This encodes CASIGQTYNEQFF.

This clonotype has just one count. The chain uses TRBV7-9 and TRBJ2-1, with 14 bases matching TRBD2. The length of the CDR3 is 20 residues. The J segment lost 3 bases and the V segment lost 4 bases, leaving 14 bases of the junction unmatched. Looked up from germline, CDR1 is SEHNR and CDR2 is FQNEAQ (reference sequence). The CDR3, as DNA: TGTGCCAGCAGCTCCCCCCAGGGACTAGCGGGAGAAGACCGCTACAATGAGCAGTTCTTC. Its protein product is CASSSPQGLAGEDRYNEQFF.

The genes are TRBV5-1 and TRBJ1-2; 8 bases agree with TRBD1. The CDR3 is made up of 14 amino acids. Germline-derived CDR1 and CDR2 are SGHRS and YFSETQ. The V segment lost 2 bases and the J segment 4 bases; nucleotides outside the gene matches: 4. CDR3 sequence (DNA): TGCGCCAGCAGCTTCGACAGGGGCGGCTATGGCTACACCTTC. This sequence encodes CASSFDRGGYGYTF.

The V gene is TRBV12-3 or TRBV12-4, the J gene TRBJ2-7; D possibly uses TRBD1 or TRBD2 (5 bases each). V lost 5 bases to trimming and J lost 7 bases, with 18 bases between them. CDR3 size: 14 residues. CDR3 DNA sequence: TGTGCCAGCAGTCAACGGGACCCCAAGTGGGAGCAGTACTTC. Its protein is CASSQRDPKWEQYF.

This clonotype came up many times. This rearrangement joins TRBV11-2 to TRBJ2-1; 13 nucleotides line up with TRBD2. The CDR3 is 15 residues long. V trimming: 6 bases; J trimming: 7 bases; junction bases outside the gene matches: 6. The V gene's germline CDR1 is SGHAT and CDR2 FQNNGV. CDR3 in DNA: TGTGCCAGCAGTCCCGGGACTAGCGGGAATAATGAGCAGTTCTTC. Amino acid sequence: CASSPGTSGNNEQFF.

This clonotype showed up just once. This chain links TRBV20-1 with TRBJ2-1; 12 positions agree with TRBD2. V shed 5 bases, J shed 10 bases, and the junction held 6 bases outside the gene matches. The V gene's germline CDR1 is DFQATT and CDR2 SNEGSKA (reference sequence). This CDR3 spans 13 amino acids. CDR3 in DNA: TGCAGTGCTGGACTAGCGGGGAACTTAGAGCAGTTCTTC. It is translated as CSAGLAGNLEQFF.

The chain carries TRBV29-1 and TRBJ2-7; 9 bases line up with TRBD2. V trimming: 6 bases; J trimming: 4 bases; junction bases outside the gene matches: 7. CDR1 SQVTM and CDR2 ANQGSEA come from the germline V gene. The CDR3 spans 13 residues. The CDR3 sequence: CSVAGLAGYEQYF. As DNA, the CDR3 is TGCAGCGTGGCGGGACTAGCTGGATACGAGCAGTACTTC.

This clonotype appeared a few times. This sequence joins TRBV15 and TRBJ2-1, with D unresolved. Trimming removed 4 bases from V and 0 bases from J, with 13 bases in between. The CDR3 contains 16 residues. The V gene's germline CDR1 is LNHNV and CDR2 YYDKDF (reference sequence). Here the CDR3 reads CATSTWGNPSYNEQFF. CDR3 nucleotides: TGTGCCACCAGCACTTGGGGAAACCCCTCCTACAATGAGCAGTTCTTC.

This clonotype was seen many times. The gene calls are TRBV5-5 and TRBJ2-7; TRBD1 aligns across 8 bases. The CDR3 covers 14 residues. Germline CDR1 reads SGHKS; CDR2 reads YYEKEE (reference sequence). V shed 4 bases, J shed 5 bases, and the junction held 8 bases outside the gene matches. DNA of the CDR3: TGTGCCAGCAGCGTAGGGACAGGCCCTAACGAGCAGTACTTC. As protein: CASSVGTGPNEQYF.

The chain is built from TRBV29-1 and TRBJ2-6, with TRBD2 as a possible D gene (5 bases). The germline V gene encodes CDR1 SQVTM and CDR2 ANQGSEA. This CDR3 is 16 amino acids long. V gave up 0 bases and J gave up 3 bases, with 12 bases separating them. The CDR3 protein is CSVEENEGIGANVLTF. CDR3 nucleotide sequence: TGCAGCGTTGAAGAGAATGAGGGAATTGGGGCCAACGTCCTGACTTTC.

The chain couples TRBV5-6 to TRBJ2-7; D gene uncertain. The germline V and J ends were trimmed by 5 bases and 3 bases, with 12 bases remaining between them. The CDR3 extends over 13 amino acids. The germline CDR1 and CDR2 sequences are SGHDT and YYEEEE. The CDR3 DNA is TGTGCCAGCAGTGAATTGTCGGGCTACGAGCAGTACTTC. Encoded protein: CASSELSGYEQYF.

The chain uses TRBV28 and TRBJ2-1; D is unresolved. Near its end, the DNA agrees better with TRBJ2-7, so the J call may be wrong. The CDR3 totals 15 residues. Per the germline V gene, CDR1 is MDHEN and CDR2 is SYDVKM. The CDR3 nucleotides are TGTGCCAGCAGTTTATTATCCGGTGACGAGAGCGAGCAGTACTTC. Its protein product is CASSLLSGDESEQYF.

The V and J genes are TRBV7-2 and TRBJ1-2; D might be TRBD1 (6 bases). The V gene lost 1 base and the J gene lost 8 bases, with 11 bases spanning the gap. There are 13 residues in the CDR3. In germline, CDR1 is SGHTA, CDR2 FQGNSA. Here the CDR3 reads CASSLGTAVGYTF. The CDR3 bases are TGTGCCAGCAGCTTAGGGACAGCGGTAGGCTACACCTTC.

This clonotype was detected a few times. The chain couples TRBV7-2 to TRBJ1-4; possibly TRBD1 for D (5 bases). Germline V gene sequence: CDR1 SGHTA, CDR2 FQGNSA. The CDR3 extends over 17 amino acids. V was pared by 2 bases and J by 3 bases, with 16 bases between. CDR3 sequence reads: CASSLMGRGLANEKLFF. The CDR3 nucleotides read TGTGCCAGCAGCTTAATGGGCCGGGGACTAGCTAATGAAAAACTGTTTTTT.

V gene TRBV20-1 combines with J gene TRBJ2-1; TRBD1 is a possible D gene (5 bases). Germline V gene sequence: CDR1 DFQATT, CDR2 SNEGSKA (reference sequence). This CDR3 has 16 residues. V was trimmed by 0 bases and J by 8 bases, leaving 20 bases between them. This CDR3 reads CSARDVKSGLGDEQFF. The CDR3 coding sequence is TGCAGTGCTAGAGATGTTAAATCAGGGCTAGGGGATGAGCAGTTCTTC.

The chain couples TRBV27 to TRBJ2-7; D not resolved. Germline V CDR1 and CDR2: MNHEY, SMNVEV (reference sequence). Deletions cut 3 bases from V and 0 bases from J, with 15 bases between. This CDR3 contains 16 residues. DNA for the CDR3: TGTGCCAGCAGTTTGAATGGGCTTTTAAGCTCCTACGAGCAGTACTTC. It translates to CASSLNGLLSSYEQYF.

This chain links TRBV7-9 with TRBJ2-7; no clear D gene. The CDR3 runs 17 residues. CDR1 SEHNR and CDR2 FQNEAQ come from the germline V gene (reference sequence). V lost 0 bases and J 5 bases, leaving 20 bases between the germline ends. CDR3 in DNA: TGTGCCAGCAGCTTAGCGATAGGGCTCGGAGTAGGCCACGAGCAGTACTTC. It encodes CASSLAIGLGVGHEQYF.

The CDR3 sequence: CASSRDVRDTQYF. CDR3 sequence (DNA): TGTGCCAGCAGCCGAGACGTCCGAGATACGCAGTATTTT. The chain recombines TRBV6-2 or TRBV6-3 with TRBJ2-3; the D is unclear. Trimming pared 6 bases from V and 5 bases from J, leaving 12 bases between. The germline gives CDR1 MNHEY, CDR2 SVGEGT. This CDR3 comprises 13 residues.

The J gene is TRBJ2-7, the V gene TRBV29-1, with D perhaps matching TRBD1 or TRBD2 (5 bases each). Trimming took 6 bases from V and 3 from J, leaving 18 bases between them. The CDR3 contains 14 residues. Germline lookup yields CDR1 SQVTM and CDR2 ANQGSEA. CDR3 nucleotides: TGCAGCGTCCAATTTCGGGGCGACTACTACGAGCAGTACTTC. The encoded protein is CSVQFRGDYYEQYF.

The V gene is TRBV12-3 or TRBV12-4, the J gene TRBJ1-1, with 8 bases fitting TRBD1. The junction had 20 bases not matched to a gene; V was cut back by 7 bases and J by 4 bases. The CDR3 consists of 18 residues. CDR3 DNA: TGTGCCAGCACTACTCTGTCGAACCGGCGGGGACAGGCCACTGAAGCTTTCTTT. Its translation is CASTTLSNRRGQATEAFF.

The V gene is TRBV12-3 or TRBV12-4, the J gene TRBJ1-1; D is unclear. The CDR3 consists of 13 residues. V was cut by 7 bases and J by 0 bases, with 9 bases left in between. CDR3: CASTLRVNTEAFF. In nucleotides, the CDR3 is TGTGCCAGCACCCTTCGGGTGAACACTGAAGCTTTCTTT.

This clonotype has more than one count but fewer than ten. J is TRBJ1-2 and V is TRBV10-3, with a weak D call TRBD1 (5 bases). The CDR3 loop spans 15 amino acids. From germline, CDR1 is ENHRY and CDR2 SYGVKD. The V end lost 3 bases, the J end lost 3 bases, and 14 bases lay between the germline ends. The chain's CDR3 is CAISDSVSGDYGYTF. In nucleotides, the CDR3 is TGTGCCATCAGTGACTCGGTCTCGGGGGACTATGGCTACACCTTC.

There are a few counts of this clonotype. The V call is TRBV7-3, the J call TRBJ2-7, with D possibly being TRBD2 (6 bases). Germline-derived CDR1 and CDR2 are SGHTA and FQGTGA. The CDR3 sequence is 16 residues long. The V and J ends lost 5 bases and 4 bases respectively, with 21 bases between them. The CDR3 loop reads CASSPKDGTPRYEQYF. The CDR3 DNA is TGTGCCAGCAGCCCGAAAGACGGGACTCCAAGATACGAGCAGTACTTC.

Written as DNA, the CDR3 is TGTGCCAGCAGCTCCGGATCAAGGGATGGCTACACCTTC. Its protein is CASSSGSRDGYTF. The V call is TRBV11-2, the J call TRBJ1-2; D call uncertain. This CDR3 is built from 13 residues. V was cut by 4 bases and J by 6 bases, with 12 bases left in between. CDR1 is SGHAT, CDR2 FQNNGV, per germline.

Regarding this clonotype: A much larger clone differs by one base, so this may be a read error. The chain couples TRBV7-2 to TRBJ2-7, with D unclear. The V and J ends lost 8 bases and 2 bases respectively, with 10 bases between them. The V gene's germline CDR1 is SGHTA and CDR2 FQGNSA. The CDR3 consists of 12 residues. As DNA, the CDR3 is TGTGCCAGCTGCCCCGCAGCCTACGAGCAGTACTTC. Protein: CASCPAAYEQYF.

With regard to this clonotype: This clone may be a read error of a much larger clone one base away. The rearrangement uses TRBV6-2 or TRBV6-3 and TRBJ2-1; D not certain. This CDR3 contains 14 residues. The V gene lost 11 bases and the J gene lost 7 bases, with 21 bases spanning the gap. CDR1 is MNHEY, CDR2 SVGEGT, per germline. In DNA, the CDR3 is TGTGCCGGCATCGACGGTGGTAGTCTAAATGAGCAGTTCTTC. Translating it yields CAGIDGGSLNEQFF.

This chain links TRBV9 with TRBJ2-7; the D gene is possibly TRBD2 (5 bases). The J call may not be correct, given that the DNA end is closer to TRBJ2-5. CDR1 is SGDLS, CDR2 YYNGEE, per germline. The CDR3 runs 15 residues. CDR3 in DNA: TGTGCCAGCAGCGTAGACCGGGGATCTGGAGAGACCCAGTACTTC. The encoded protein is CASSVDRGSGETQYF.

This chain joins TRBV6-5 and TRBJ2-3; D perhaps matches TRBD2 (5 bases). CDR1 is MNHEY, CDR2 SVGAGI, per germline. The CDR3 is 16 residues long. Trimming took off 1 base at V and 3 bases at J, with 14 bases between the two ends. In nucleotides, the CDR3 is TGTGCCAGCAGTTACTTCGGTGGGAGTGGTACAGATACGCAGTATTTT. Amino acid sequence: CASSYFGGSGTDTQYF.

The rearrangement joins TRBV28 to TRBJ2-5, with a possible D match to TRBD1 (5 bases). V shed 2 bases and J shed 1 base, with 20 bases lying between them. The CDR3 contains 18 residues. The V gene's germline CDR1 is MDHEN and CDR2 SYDVKM. CDR3 sequence: CASSLKEAGPVIQETQYF. DNA of the CDR3: TGTGCCAGCAGTTTAAAAGAGGCAGGGCCGGTGATCCAAGAGACCCAGTACTTC.

Points on this clonotype: At one boundary the junction diverges from the germline segment, which might be a read error. The chain uses TRBV24-1 and TRBJ2-7, with 10 nucleotides matching TRBD1. CDR1 is KGHDR, CDR2 SFDVKD, per germline. The CDR3 is made up of 16 amino acids. Here the CDR3 DNA reads TGTGTCACCAGTGATTACCCGGGACAGGGGACCTACGAGCAGTACTTC. Translating gives CVTSDYPGQGTYEQYF.